This TCR beta chain emerged from a study of blood T cell repertoires in COVID-19. Across 24 US areas, participants ranged in age from roughly 18 to 89 years. Authors' analysis steps: Reference gene primer amplification gave nucleated cell count estimates. Method: immunoSEQ multiplex PCR; TCRdb's copy keeps in-frame clones and lacks some. That table supplies the V and J calls and clone size; D and trimming were determined from the DNA. In the table there are 200,000 to 300,000 clones, approximately 86% of which are singletons. The sequencing input was PBMCs or T cells enriched from blood (not recorded which). The clonotype was recovered from a woman aged 35 to 49 with acute COVID-19.

CDR3 bases: TGCGCCAGCAGACGTGAGACGGGGAGCTCCTACGAGCAGTACTTC. Encoded protein: CASRRETGSSYEQYF. The gene calls are TRBV5-1 and TRBJ2-7; perhaps TRBD2 as D (5 bases). The CDR3 covers 15 residues. The V gene lost 5 bases and the J gene lost 0 bases, with 15 bases spanning the gap. Germline CDR1 is SGHRS and CDR2 is YFSETQ.